This T cell receptor beta chain was captured in a study of blood T cell repertoires in COVID-19. Study-level information: The United States, Italy and Spain provided the acute and convalescent COVID-19 samples.

The assay was immunoSEQ multiplex PCR, and TCRdb's table has in-frame clones only and misses some. The repertoire consists of under 200,000 clones, with more than 75% occurring once and the leading ten covering 6%. This CDR3 has 13 residues. Germline CDR1 reads GTSNPN; CDR2 reads SVGIG (reference sequence). Trimming cost V 5 bases and J 0 bases, with 7 bases left between them. This receptor was obtained from a man aged 40-55 years with active or convalescent COVID-19. Sequenced sample: peripheral blood. This sequence joins TRBV30 and TRBJ2-2, with D perhaps being TRBD1 or TRBD2 (5 bases each). The DNA of the CDR3 is TGTGCCTGGGGGGGAGCGAACACCGGGGAGCTGTTTTTT. This translates into CAWGGANTGELFF. Filled out from reference TRBV30 and TRBJ2-2, the complete variable domain reads SQTIHQWPATLVQPVGSPLSLECTVEGTSNPNLYWYRQAAGRGLQLLFYSVGIGQISSEVPQNLSASRPQDRQFILSSKKLLLSDSGFYLCAWGGANTGELFFGEGSRLTVL.